Below are 26 T cell receptor beta chains sequenced from a single sample in a study of blood T cell repertoires in COVID-19. Measured with immunoSEQ multiplex PCR; TCRdb has only the in-frame clones, and not every one. The sample yields approximately 40,000 clones, approximately 80% seen once. The specimen was peripheral blood. The receptors derive from a woman aged 55-70 years with acute or convalescent COVID-19.

The genes are TRBV18 and TRBJ2-7; 8 bases agree with TRBD1. This CDR3 spans 14 amino acids. Unmatched junction bases numbered 7, after V lost 5 bases and J lost 4 bases. CDR1 and CDR2 from the germline V gene are KGHSH and LQKENI. As DNA, the CDR3 is TGTGCCAGCTCATCCGGACAGGGACGGTACGAGCAGTACTTC. Amino acids: CASSSGQGRYEQYF.

The V call is TRBV7-2, the J call TRBJ1-3; D may be TRBD1 (6 bases). From germline, CDR1 is SGHTA and CDR2 FQGNSA. The CDR3 runs 19 residues. V shed 1 base and J shed 0 bases, with 19 bases lying between them. CDR3 residues: CASSLVGTGSTASGNTIYF. The CDR3 DNA reads as TGTGCCAGCAGCTTAGTAGGCACAGGGTCCACGGCCTCTGGAAACACCATATATTTT. Together with reference TRBV7-2 and TRBJ1-3, the CDR3 gives the full variable domain: GAGVSQSPSNKVTEKGKDVELRCDPISGHTALYWYRQSLGQGLEFLIYFQGNSAPDKSGLPSDRFSAERTGGSVSTLTIQRTQQEDSAVYLCASSLVGTGSTASGNTIYFGEGSWLTVV.

The chain couples TRBV7-9 to TRBJ1-2, with 7 bases identical to TRBD1. CDR3 length: 13 residues. V shed 5 bases and J 8 bases; nucleotides not matched to a gene: 8. Germline CDR1 and CDR2: SEHNR and FQNEAQ (reference sequence). The CDR3 is CASSTRGPSGYTF. In DNA form, the CDR3 reads TGTGCCAGCAGCACAAGGGGGCCATCGGGCTACACCTTC.

V is TRBV2 and J is TRBJ1-4; maybe TRBD1 (6 bases). Germline V CDR1 and CDR2: SNHLY, FYNNEI. This CDR3 comprises 18 residues. The ends were cut back, 4 bases at V and 4 bases at J, with 22 bases in the middle. The CDR3 loop reads CASSGGPPSHGYNEKLFF. The CDR3 DNA sequence: TGTGCCAGCAGTGGGGGGCCCCCGAGCCACGGGTATAATGAAAAACTGTTTTTT.

This clone was detected only once. This chain connects TRBV19 to TRBJ1-1, with TRBD1 identical over 8 bases. Trimming at V came to 7 bases and at J to 7 bases, leaving 23 bases not matched to a gene. The germline V gene has CDR1 LNHDA and CDR2 SQIVND (reference sequence). The CDR3 contains 18 residues. The CDR3 protein is CASTPGQGALAGPIEAFF. The DNA of the CDR3 is TGTGCCAGTACCCCTGGGCAGGGGGCTCTAGCAGGCCCTATTGAAGCTTTCTTT.

The V call is TRBV19, the J call TRBJ1-4; D perhaps matches TRBD1 (6 bases). The germline gives CDR1 LNHDA, CDR2 SQIVND (reference sequence). The ends were cut back, 2 bases at V and 1 base at J, with 20 bases in the middle. The length of the CDR3 is 19 residues. This CDR3 reads CASSISWGRESVTNEKLFF. In DNA form, the CDR3 reads TGTGCCAGTAGTATATCTTGGGGGCGCGAATCTGTAACTAATGAAAAACTGTTTTTT.

This chain connects TRBV29-1 to TRBJ2-1; a weak D match, TRBD2 (6 bases). Germline loops: CDR1 SQVTM, CDR2 ANQGSEA. Trimming left V 8 bases short and J 3 bases short, with 14 bases between. This CDR3 spans 13 amino acids. DNA of the CDR3: TGCAGCTTCCGAACCGGGGGCTACAATGAGCAGTTCTTC. It codes for CSFRTGGYNEQFF.

The chain carries TRBV5-1 and TRBJ2-5; TRBD2 is a possible D gene (6 bases). This CDR3 has 13 residues. The germline V and J ends were trimmed by 7 bases and 1 base, with 11 bases remaining between them. CDR1 SGHRS and CDR2 YFSETQ come from the germline V gene. The CDR3 nucleotides are TGCGCCAGCCGCCGGGACTCCCAAGAGACCCAGTACTTC. Translated, it gives CASRRDSQETQYF.

The rearrangement uses TRBV6-5 and TRBJ1-2; the D is unclear. The CDR3 is 14 amino acids. V shed 0 bases and J shed 8 bases, with 13 bases lying between them. The V gene's germline CDR1 is MNHEY and CDR2 SVGAGI. The CDR3 DNA follows: TGTGCCAGCAGTTACTCTGGGCTCGCGGGCGGCTACACCTTC. Its translation: CASSYSGLAGGYTF.

V and J are TRBV4-1 and TRBJ1-1; D remains ambiguous. The CDR3 totals 16 residues. Trimming left V 0 bases short and J 0 bases short, with 11 bases between. Per the germline V gene, CDR1 is MGHRA and CDR2 is YSYEKL. The CDR3 is CASSQDANSMNTEAFF. In nucleotides, the CDR3 is TGCGCCAGCAGCCAAGATGCTAACAGCATGAACACTGAAGCTTTCTTT.

About this clone itself: Other DNA sequences in the same sample also yield this CDR3. The CDR3 spells CATSGGGNTEAFF. The CDR3 DNA reads TGTGCCACCAGTGGAGGGGGCAACACTGAAGCTTTCTTT. The V and J genes are TRBV24-1 and TRBJ1-1, with TRBD1 identical over 7 bases. The V gene end was trimmed by 5 bases and the J gene end by 2 bases; junction bases not matched to a gene: 1. The germline CDR1 and CDR2 sequences are KGHDR and SFDVKD. The CDR3 extends over 13 amino acids.

The genes are TRBV7-3 and TRBJ2-5, with 7 bases identical to TRBD1. CDR1 SGHTA and CDR2 FQGTGA come from the germline V gene. Trimming removed 5 bases from V and 2 bases from J; junction bases left unmatched: 8. This CDR3 has 15 amino acids. The CDR3 protein is CASSPLQGPQETQYF. The CDR3 DNA follows: TGTGCCAGCAGCCCTTTACAGGGGCCTCAAGAGACCCAGTACTTC. The complete variable domain, with remaining parts taken from reference TRBV7-3 and TRBJ2-5, reads GAGVSQTPSNKVTEKGKYVELRCDPISGHTALYWYRQSLGQGPEFLIYFQGTGAADDSGLPNDRFFAVRPEGSVSTLKIQRTERGDSAVYLCASSPLQGPQETQYFGPGTRLLVL.

This chain connects TRBV19 to TRBJ2-3, with a tentative D call TRBD1 (6 bases). V was clipped by 7 bases and J by 4 bases, with 12 bases between them. The CDR3 runs to 13 residues. Germline lookup yields CDR1 LNHDA and CDR2 SQIVND (reference sequence). The CDR3 loop is CASTPNRADTQYF. The CDR3 bases are TGTGCCAGTACCCCGAACAGGGCAGATACGCAGTATTTT.

The CDR3 loop reads CASSLGLPNNKETQYF. CDR3 sequence (DNA): TGTGCCAGCAGCTTGGGACTACCCAACAACAAAGAGACCCAGTACTTC. The chain has TRBV7-3 and TRBJ2-5, with 7 nucleotides matching TRBD2. This CDR3 has 16 amino acids. In germline, CDR1 is SGHTA, CDR2 FQGTGA. V lost 3 bases, J lost 3 bases, and 10 bases stayed unmatched.

The rearrangement links TRBV28 to TRBJ1-2, with a weak D call TRBD1 (6 bases). CDR3 length: 13 amino acids. V lost 5 bases and J 3 bases, leaving 10 bases between the germline ends. CDR1 is MDHEN and CDR2 is SYDVKM in the germline V gene. DNA for the CDR3: TGTGCCAGCAGTAACAGGGCGGACTATGGCTACACCTTC. Translating it yields CASSNRADYGYTF.

The chain recombines TRBV27 with TRBJ1-1, with TRBD1 matching over 7 bases. Germline V CDR1 and CDR2: MNHEY, SMNVEV (reference sequence). The CDR3 extends over 14 amino acids. The junction had 6 bases not matched to a gene; V was cut back by 7 bases and J by 1 base. This chain's CDR3 is CASNRQGPNTEAFF. The CDR3 DNA reads TGTGCCAGCAATCGACAGGGACCGAACACTGAAGCTTTCTTT.

The J gene is TRBJ2-7, the V gene TRBV5-4; the D is unclear. Trimming stripped 5 bases from V and 0 bases from J, with 12 bases between. Germline CDR1 is SGHNT and CDR2 is YYREEE (reference sequence). The CDR3 totals 14 residues. The CDR3 here is CASSPGVYSYEQYF. Here the CDR3 DNA reads TGTGCCAGCAGTCCCGGTGTATACTCCTACGAGCAGTACTTC.

Only one count was recorded for this clone. The chain is built from TRBV9 and TRBJ1-3; D possibly corresponds to TRBD1 (6 bases). V lost 4 bases, J lost 2 bases, and 19 bases lay in between. There are 17 residues in the CDR3. CDR1 is SGDLS, CDR2 YYNGEE, per germline. CDR3 amino acids: CASSQYDPGGPGNTIYF. The CDR3 DNA sequence: TGTGCCAGCAGCCAGTATGACCCCGGGGGGCCTGGAAACACCATATATTTT. The complete variable domain, with remaining parts taken from reference TRBV9 and TRBJ1-3, reads DSGVTQTPKHLITATGQRVTLRCSPRSGDLSVYWYQQSLDQGLQFLIQYYNGEERAKGNILERFSAQQFPDLHSELNLSSLELGDSALYFCASSQYDPGGPGNTIYFGEGSWLTVV.

This chain joins TRBV4-1 and TRBJ1-4; 8 bases agree with TRBD1. The CDR3 loop spans 15 amino acids. J was trimmed by 7 bases and V by 0 bases; bases with no gene match: 4. CDR1 is MGHRA, CDR2 YSYEKL, per germline. The CDR3 sequence: CASSQEDRVGEKLFF. Written as DNA, the CDR3 is TGCGCCAGCAGCCAAGAGGACAGGGTCGGTGAAAAACTGTTTTTT.

The chain couples TRBV29-1 to TRBJ2-1; TRBD2 is a possible D gene (5 bases). The V gene lost 5 bases and the J gene lost 9 bases, with 11 bases spanning the gap. CDR1 is SQVTM and CDR2 is ANQGSEA in the germline V gene. This CDR3 region has 11 residues. CDR3 in DNA: TGCAGCGTTCCTAGCCCCGGTGAGCAGTTCTTC. It encodes CSVPSPGEQFF.

The rearrangement uses TRBV6-1 and TRBJ1-2; D not certain. The CDR3 is 14 amino acids. V lost 2 bases to trimming and J lost 8 bases, with 15 bases between them. Germline V lookup: CDR1 MNHNS, CDR2 SASEGT. CDR3 sequence (DNA): TGTGCCAGCAGTGAAAGCTCGGGTACGTTCGGCTACACCTTC. It is translated as CASSESSGTFGYTF.

The genes are TRBV12-3 or TRBV12-4 and TRBJ1-1, with D hard to call. Trimming stripped 3 bases from V and 10 bases from J, with 12 bases between. The CDR3 extends over 12 amino acids. As DNA, the CDR3 is TGTGCCAGCAGTTTTTCCCAGTCAGGAGCTTTCTTT. It yields the protein CASSFSQSGAFF.

This clone was recorded once. The chain has TRBV29-1 and TRBJ1-1; D remains unclear. The CDR3 extends over 11 amino acids. Trimming stripped 7 bases from V and 6 bases from J, with 12 bases between. CDR1 and CDR2 from the germline V gene are SQVTM and ANQGSEA. CDR3 DNA: TGCAGCGGTGGGTCCCGGGCTGAAGCTTTCTTT. The encoded protein is CSGGSRAEAFF.

The chain employs TRBV6-5 and TRBJ1-5; D possibly corresponds to TRBD1 (6 bases). Trimming pared 10 bases from V and 2 bases from J, leaving 15 bases between. The CDR3 totals 14 residues. The V gene's germline CDR1 is MNHEY and CDR2 SVGAGI. The CDR3 region is CANLTGSRNQPQHF. The CDR3 nucleotides are TGTGCCAACTTGACAGGTTCGCGCAATCAGCCCCAGCATTTT.

This CDR3 is CAWSVEGRGFYGYTF. The CDR3 region has the DNA TGTGCCTGGAGTGTAGAGGGCAGGGGATTCTATGGCTACACCTTC. The chain employs TRBV30 and TRBJ1-2, with a possible D match to TRBD1 (6 bases). CDR1 is GTSNPN and CDR2 is SVGIG in the germline V gene (reference sequence). The CDR3 sequence is 15 residues long. The V end was cut by 0 bases, the J end by 4 bases, with 15 bases between.

This chain connects TRBV18 to TRBJ1-5, with D unclear. Trimming pared 6 bases from V and 1 base from J, leaving 7 bases between. CDR3 length equals 13 residues. Germline V gene sequence: CDR1 KGHSH, CDR2 LQKENI. The CDR3 DNA follows: TGTGCCAGCTCCAGTCGCAGCAATCAGCCCCAGCATTTT. It specifies CASSSRSNQPQHF.